The 21 T cell receptor beta chains given below trace back to one sample, sequenced in a study of control samples from healthy donors and cancer patients. Clones were sequenced by immunoSEQ multiplex PCR, and TCRdb holds only the in-frame ones, with some missing. This table holds 170,000 or so clones, 85% to 95% found once. The specimen was blood. All receptors come from a woman aged 18-29 years in good health.

This rearrangement joins TRBV10-1 to TRBJ2-3, with D unclear. Deletions cut 9 bases from V and 3 bases from J, with 10 bases between. CDR1 is WNHNN and CDR2 is SYGVQD in the germline V gene (reference sequence). The CDR3 consists of 12 residues. CDR3 loop: CASSDGTDTQYF. DNA for the CDR3: TGCGCCAGTTCCGACGGTACAGATACGCAGTATTTT.

Worth noting for this clone: The sample carries other DNA sequences with the same CDR3. The rearrangement links TRBV13 to TRBJ2-7, with D maybe TRBD2 (6 bases). Looked up from germline, CDR1 is PRHDT and CDR2 is FYEKMQ (reference sequence). The CDR3 is 14 amino acids. Trimming removed 3 bases at V and 0 bases at J, with 9 bases between. This CDR3 reads CASSFSGSSYEQYF. CDR3 DNA sequence: TGTGCCAGCAGCTTTAGCGGCTCCTCCTACGAGCAGTACTTC.

The table lists this clone with a count of one. The rearrangement uses TRBV18 and TRBJ2-3; D is undetermined. Germline V lookup: CDR1 KGHSH, CDR2 LQKENI. Trimming took off 4 bases at V and 6 bases at J, with 11 bases between the two ends. The CDR3 runs to 13 residues. The CDR3 region has the DNA TGTGCCAGCTCACTGCTCCAAGCGGATACGCAGTATTTT. As protein: CASSLLQADTQYF.

The chain uses TRBV29-1 and TRBJ1-2; D gene unclear. V dropped 5 bases and J dropped 3 bases, with 13 bases sitting between them. The CDR3 contains 13 residues. Germline-derived CDR1 and CDR2 are SQVTM and ANQGSEA. The CDR3 sequence is CSVRRARDYGYTF. The CDR3 DNA follows: TGCAGCGTTAGGAGGGCGCGCGACTATGGCTACACCTTC. Based on the CDR3 plus reference TRBV29-1 and TRBJ1-2, the full variable domain is SAVISQKPSRDICQRGTSLTIQCQVDSQVTMMFWYRQQPGQSLTLIATANQGSEATYESGFVIDKFPISRPNLTFSTLTVSNMSPEDSSIYLCSVRRARDYGYTFGSGTRLTVV.

The chain is built from TRBV19 and TRBJ2-6; 8 bases map to TRBD1. Germline lookup yields CDR1 LNHDA and CDR2 SQIVND (reference sequence). The V and J ends lost 5 bases and 0 bases, in that order; junction bases with no gene match: 9. The CDR3 extends over 18 amino acids. As DNA, the CDR3 is TGTGCCAGTAGTTCCCGGACAGGGCTACACTCTGGGGCCAACGTCCTGACTTTC. Its translation: CASSSRTGLHSGANVLTF. Complete variable domain (other parts from reference TRBV19 and TRBJ2-6): DGGITQSPKYLFRKEGQNVTLSCEQNLNHDAMYWYRQDPGQGLRLIYYSQIVNDFQKGDIAEGYSVSREKKESFPLTVTSAQKNPTAFYLCASSSRTGLHSGANVLTFGAGSRLTVL.

The chain combines TRBV11-2 with TRBJ1-1; 11 bases are shared with TRBD1. Germline-derived CDR1 and CDR2 are SGHAT and FQNNGV. This CDR3 comprises 14 residues. After removal of 6 bases from V and 7 bases from J, the junction contained 7 bases not matched to a gene. The CDR3 spells CASRQGQGAGEAFF. Written as DNA, the CDR3 is TGTGCCAGCAGACAAGGACAGGGGGCGGGTGAAGCTTTCTTT.

This chain joins TRBV29-1 and TRBJ1-4; D is ambiguous. The CDR3 has 12 amino acids. The germline gives CDR1 SQVTM, CDR2 ANQGSEA. V was trimmed by 4 bases and J by 5 bases, leaving 8 bases between them. CDR3 loop: CSVGAGNEKLFF. The CDR3 DNA reads TGCAGCGTTGGGGCGGGAAATGAAAAACTGTTTTTT.

This clone was detected once. The chain employs TRBV5-4 and TRBJ2-7, with 11 bases matching TRBD2. Germline values: CDR1 SGHNT, CDR2 YYREEE (reference sequence). The CDR3 totals 18 residues. The junction had 14 bases not matched to a gene; V was cut back by 4 bases and J by 2 bases. The CDR3 DNA reads as TGTGCCAGCAGCCCCTACACACCGGGACTAGCGGAGACCTACGAGCAGTACTTC. It is translated as CASSPYTPGLAETYEQYF.

The chain combines TRBV10-2 with TRBJ2-1; TRBD1 might be the D (6 bases). The germline gives CDR1 WSHSY, CDR2 SAAADI. The CDR3 covers 15 residues. V lost 5 bases to trimming and J lost 9 bases, with 20 bases between them. This chain's CDR3 is CASSLLKPQGGEQFF. The CDR3 nucleotides read TGCGCCAGCAGTCTACTTAAACCACAGGGTGGTGAGCAGTTCTTC.

V usage is TRBV10-1 and J usage is TRBJ1-2; D is possibly TRBD1 (5 bases). The CDR3 sequence is 13 residues long. Deletions cut 9 bases from V and 3 bases from J, with 14 bases between. CDR1 and CDR2 from the germline V gene are WNHNN and SYGVQD (reference sequence). CDR3: CASSDNPDYGYTF. In DNA, the CDR3 is TGCGCCAGTTCGGACAACCCGGACTATGGCTACACCTTC.

V gene TRBV5-4 combines with J gene TRBJ2-3; D is possibly TRBD2 (5 bases). Trimming stripped 6 bases from V and 2 bases from J, with 13 bases between. CDR1 and CDR2 (germline): SGHNT, YYREEE (reference sequence). This CDR3 region has 14 residues. DNA of the CDR3: TGTGCCAGCAAAGGAGCGGCTAACACAGATACGCAGTATTTT. Protein product: CASKGAANTDTQYF.

The chain employs TRBV7-3 and TRBJ2-2; D gene ambiguous. The CDR3 spans 12 residues. Germline lookup yields CDR1 SGHTA and CDR2 FQGTGA. The V end lost 5 bases, the J end lost 2 bases, and 3 bases lay between the germline ends. The CDR3 is CASSPNTGELFF. In DNA form, the CDR3 reads TGTGCCAGCAGCCCAAACACCGGGGAGCTGTTTTTT.

The chain is built from TRBV19 and TRBJ1-6; TRBD1 might be the D (6 bases). CDR1 and CDR2 (germline): LNHDA, SQIVND (reference sequence). This CDR3 is 17 amino acids long. Trimming cost V 2 bases and J 10 bases, with 21 bases left between them. CDR3 sequence reads: CASSISSAQGWFSPLHF. The CDR3 DNA reads as TGTGCCAGTAGTATAAGTTCGGCGCAGGGGTGGTTCTCACCCCTCCACTTT. Full variable domain (rest looked up from reference TRBV19 and TRBJ1-6): DGGITQSPKYLFRKEGQNVTLSCEQNLNHDAMYWYRQDPGQGLRLIYYSQIVNDFQKGDIAEGYSVSREKKESFPLTVTSAQKNPTAFYLCASSISSAQGWFSPLHFGNGTRLTVT.

The V call is TRBV5-1, the J call TRBJ2-3; the D is unclear. Germline V gene sequence: CDR1 SGHRS, CDR2 YFSETQ. Trimming took off 3 bases at V and 1 base at J, with 9 bases between the two ends. The CDR3 spans 14 residues. The CDR3 is CASSSVGGTDTQYF. The CDR3 DNA is TGCGCCAGCAGCTCCGTGGGTGGCACAGATACGCAGTATTTT.

V and J are TRBV5-4 and TRBJ1-1; no clear D. V lost 0 bases and J 2 bases, leaving 5 bases between the germline ends. Germline V CDR1 and CDR2: SGHNT, YYREEE (reference sequence). The CDR3 totals 13 residues. CDR3: CASSLGPNTEAFF. The CDR3 nucleotides read TGTGCCAGCAGCTTGGGCCCAAACACTGAAGCTTTCTTT.

The rearrangement links TRBV28 to TRBJ2-7; D remains unclear. Germline CDR1 is MDHEN and CDR2 is SYDVKM. Trimming took off 3 bases at V and 6 bases at J, with 6 bases between the two ends. The CDR3 is 11 amino acids. The CDR3 sequence is CASSFIGEQYF. CDR3 in DNA: TGTGCCAGCAGTTTCATTGGCGAGCAGTACTTC.

The chain couples TRBV24-1 to TRBJ1-1; 10 nucleotides align to TRBD1. The CDR3 has 13 amino acids. Germline values: CDR1 KGHDR, CDR2 SFDVKD. Losses at the gene ends were 2 bases for V and 11 bases for J; bases not matched to a gene: 4. CDR3 protein: CATSDSWDRGAFF. The CDR3 coding sequence is TGTGCCACCAGTGATTCGTGGGACAGGGGTGCTTTCTTT.

The genes are TRBV3-1 (or the pseudogene TRBV3-2) and TRBJ2-6; the D gene is possibly TRBD1 (5 bases). Trimming pared 4 bases from V and 4 bases from J, leaving 20 bases between. The CDR3 length is 18 residues. CDR1 LGHDT and CDR2 YNNKEL come from the germline V gene (reference sequence). The CDR3 reads CASSLYWARVSGANVLTF. The CDR3, as DNA: TGTGCCAGCAGCCTTTACTGGGCCAGGGTCTCAGGGGCCAACGTCCTGACTTTC.

The chain links TRBV23-1 to TRBJ2-7; 7 bases fit TRBD1. TRBV23-1 is identified as an open reading frame with a role that is uncertain. J was trimmed by 3 bases and V by 2 bases; bases with no gene match: 10. The CDR3 contains 16 residues. The CDR3 coding sequence is TGCGCCAGCAGTCAAGAGTTAGGACAGGAGTACTACGAGCAGTACTTC. The encoded protein is CASSQELGQEYYEQYF.

This sequence joins TRBV4-1 and TRBJ1-5, with 8 bases lining up with TRBD1. The CDR3 runs 14 residues. Germline trimming cut 3 bases from V and 7 bases from J; bases unmatched to any gene: 5. CDR1 is MGHRA and CDR2 is YSYEKL in the germline V gene. The CDR3 DNA is TGCGCCAGCAGCCAGGGGACAGGAGGGCAGCCCCAGCATTTT. This encodes CASSQGTGGQPQHF.

The rearrangement joins TRBV10-2 to TRBJ1-2, with D unresolved. V was shortened by 6 bases and J by 0 bases, with 11 bases between the two germline ends. The CDR3 is made up of 14 amino acids. Germline lookup yields CDR1 WSHSY and CDR2 SAAADI. The CDR3 nucleotides read TGCGCCAGCAGGCCCCCGGGGTCTAACTATGGCTACACCTTC. Residues: CASRPPGSNYGYTF.